The 24 T cell receptor beta chains presented below share a single source sample, sequenced in a study of blood T cell repertoires in COVID-19. Assay used: immunoSEQ multiplex PCR; TCRdb lists only in-frame clones, some missing. The sample yields roughly 100,000 clones, approximately 91% seen once. Sequences were obtained from peripheral blood. These receptors all come from a man aged 45-65 years with acute or convalescent COVID-19.

This CDR3 reads CASSPLAENTEAFF. For the CDR3, the DNA is TGTGCCAGCTCACCACTGGCCGAGAACACTGAAGCTTTCTTT. J is TRBJ1-1 and V is TRBV18; unclear D gene. Trimming took 1 base from V and 1 from J, leaving 7 bases between them. CDR3 size: 14 residues. The germline CDR1 and CDR2 sequences are KGHSH and LQKENI.

This chain links TRBV6-5 with TRBJ1-2, with 7 nucleotides matching TRBD1. Germline trimming cut 4 bases from V and 4 bases from J; bases unmatched to any gene: 3. From germline, CDR1 is MNHEY and CDR2 SVGAGI. CDR3 size: 13 residues. The CDR3 bases are TGTGCCAGCAGTTCGACAGGGCCCTATGGCTACACCTTC. Its protein product is CASSSTGPYGYTF.

The chain employs TRBV30 and TRBJ2-1; TRBD1 might be the D (5 bases). CDR3 length equals 14 residues. The V end was cut by 3 bases, the J end by 2 bases, with 11 bases between. Germline V lookup: CDR1 GTSNPN, CDR2 SVGIG (reference sequence). The CDR3 reads CAWSPGHPYNEQFF. The CDR3 bases are TGTGCCTGGAGCCCCGGACACCCCTACAATGAGCAGTTCTTC.

The J gene is TRBJ2-7, the V gene TRBV15, with TRBD2 identical over 8 bases. With 5 bases clipped from V and 0 bases from J, the junction kept 9 bases outside the gene matches. Germline V gene lookup returns CDR1 LNHNV and CDR2 YYDKDF (reference sequence). The CDR3 has 16 amino acids. CDR3 in amino acids: CATSDPGGQASYEQYF. The DNA of the CDR3 is TGTGCCACCAGCGACCCGGGAGGGCAAGCCTCCTACGAGCAGTACTTC.

The V call is TRBV19, the J call TRBJ2-3; 11 positions agree with TRBD2. Germline CDR1 LNHDA, CDR2 SQIVND (reference sequence). The length of the CDR3 is 16 residues. With 7 bases clipped from V and 5 bases from J, the junction kept 11 bases outside the gene matches. The CDR3 reads CASTPFSGGAGDTQYF. For the CDR3, the DNA is TGTGCCAGTACCCCTTTTAGCGGGGGGGCTGGAGATACGCAGTATTTT.

The rearrangement uses TRBV25-1 and TRBJ1-2, with 9 nucleotides matching TRBD1. The V gene end was trimmed by 5 bases and the J gene end by 7 bases; junction bases not matched to a gene: 8. Germline CDR1 is MGHDK and CDR2 is SYGVNS. This CDR3 contains 14 residues. The chain's CDR3 is CASSPTGTGLGYTF. The CDR3 region has the DNA TGTGCCAGCAGTCCCACTGGGACAGGGCTTGGCTACACCTTC.

The chain is built from TRBV28 and TRBJ1-3; 7 nucleotides agree with TRBD1. Trimming cost V 5 bases and J 3 bases; bases outside gene matches: 7. The germline gives CDR1 MDHEN, CDR2 SYDVKM. The CDR3 is 15 residues long. This CDR3 is CASSRRQGNGNTIYF. The CDR3 DNA sequence: TGTGCCAGCAGTCGGAGACAGGGTAATGGAAACACCATATATTTT.

The chain recombines TRBV5-1 with TRBJ2-2; weak D call: TRBD2 (7 bases). The CDR3 totals 15 residues. Trimming left V 7 bases short and J 3 bases short, with 16 bases between. The germline CDR1 and CDR2 sequences are SGHRS and YFSETQ. The CDR3 sequence is CASSAGAIDTGELFF. CDR3 DNA sequence: TGCGCCAGCTCCGCGGGGGCCATCGACACCGGGGAGCTGTTTTTT. Full variable domain (rest looked up from reference TRBV5-1 and TRBJ2-2): KAGVTQTPRYLIKTRGQQVTLSCSPISGHRSVSWYQQTPGQGLQFLFEYFSETQRNKGNFPGRFSGRQFSNSRSEMNVSTLELGDSALYLCASSAGAIDTGELFFGEGSRLTVL.

The V and J genes are TRBV5-1 and TRBJ2-3; 7 bases agree with TRBD2. The CDR3 has 15 residues. The J segment lost 4 bases and the V segment lost 1 base, leaving 6 bases of the junction unmatched. Germline assignment: CDR1 SGHRS and CDR2 YFSETQ. The CDR3 DNA reads as TGCGCCAGCAGCTTGCGGGGGGTAGTCCCAGATACGCAGTATTTT. As protein: CASSLRGVVPDTQYF.

J is TRBJ2-2 and V is TRBV6-2 or TRBV6-3, with D unresolved. Trimming pared 2 bases from V and 0 bases from J, leaving 7 bases between. CDR3 size: 15 residues. CDR1 MNHEY and CDR2 SVGEGT come from the germline V gene. The CDR3 is CASSYGKTNTGELFF. As DNA, the CDR3 is TGTGCCAGCAGTTACGGCAAGACGAACACCGGGGAGCTGTTTTTT.

The chain carries TRBV3-1 (or the pseudogene TRBV3-2) and TRBJ2-7; D is uncertain. V shed 4 bases and J shed 0 bases, with 4 bases lying between them. Per the germline V gene, CDR1 is LGHDT and CDR2 is YNNKEL (reference sequence). The CDR3 is 12 amino acids. The CDR3 nucleotides read TGTGCCAGCAGCCCGAGCTCCTACGAGCAGTACTTC. It is translated as CASSPSSYEQYF.

The rearrangement joins TRBV6-2 or TRBV6-3 to TRBJ2-7; 10 bases fit TRBD1. The V gene end was trimmed by 2 bases and the J gene end by 3 bases; junction bases not matched to a gene: 4. Looked up from germline, CDR1 is MNHEY and CDR2 is SVGEGT. This CDR3 contains 15 residues. CDR3 protein: CASSYDRGPYYEQYF. The CDR3 DNA sequence: TGTGCCAGCAGTTACGACAGGGGGCCCTACTACGAGCAGTACTTC.

V usage is TRBV19 and J usage is TRBJ1-1, with TRBD1 identical over 7 bases. Trimming took 3 bases from V and 6 from J; bases not matched to a gene: 10. The germline CDR1 and CDR2 sequences are LNHDA and SQIVND (reference sequence). The CDR3 length is 15 residues. This CDR3 reads CASSILGRGAAEAFF. Written as DNA, the CDR3 is TGTGCCAGTAGTATTCTGGGCAGGGGGGCCGCTGAAGCTTTCTTT.

This clone was recorded a few times. The chain couples TRBV27 to TRBJ2-5; weak D call: TRBD1 (7 bases). CDR1 MNHEY and CDR2 SMNVEV come from the germline V gene (reference sequence). The V gene lost 2 bases and the J gene lost 4 bases, with 14 bases spanning the gap. This CDR3 region has 15 residues. In DNA, the CDR3 is TGTGCCAGCAGTTTAGGAGGGGGCTACGGAGAGACCCAGTACTTC. Protein sequence: CASSLGGGYGETQYF.

The chain links TRBV29-1 to TRBJ2-2; TRBD2 aligns across 12 bases. After removal of 7 bases from V and 0 bases from J, the junction contained 12 bases not matched to a gene. The V gene's germline CDR1 is SQVTM and CDR2 ANQGSEA. The CDR3 runs 18 residues. The CDR3 here is CSAGPGTSGYSNTGELFF. The CDR3 DNA reads TGCAGCGCCGGACCCGGGACTAGCGGGTACTCGAACACCGGGGAGCTGTTTTTT.

This rearrangement joins TRBV7-5 to TRBJ2-7; the table gives TRBD1 as D, unverified against the DNA. TRBV7-5 is shown as a pseudogene. CDR3 length equals 15 residues. CDR3 amino acids: CVRSLVRQKAYEQYF. In nucleotides, the CDR3 is TGTGTCAGAAGCTTAGTCAGACAGAAAGCCTACGAGCAGTACTTC.

The chain is built from TRBV4-3 and TRBJ1-4, with D tentatively TRBD1 (6 bases). The V gene's germline CDR1 is LGHNA and CDR2 YSLEER. This CDR3 is built from 15 residues. V shed 2 bases and J shed 8 bases, with 15 bases lying between them. The CDR3 DNA is TGCGCCAGCAGCCAATTACAGGGCATGGGCGAAAAACTGTTTTTT. Residues: CASSQLQGMGEKLFF.

This sequence joins TRBV29-1 and TRBJ2-3; 7 nucleotides line up with TRBD1. The CDR3 covers 15 residues. Germline trimming cut 8 bases from V and 0 bases from J; bases unmatched to any gene: 11. CDR1 SQVTM and CDR2 ANQGSEA come from the germline V gene. The CDR3 here is CSSLGSTGSTDTQYF. CDR3 coding DNA: TGCAGCTCTTTGGGGTCGACAGGGAGCACAGATACGCAGTATTTT.

This chain uses TRBV6-6 with TRBJ1-6; TRBD1 matches 7 bases. The V segment lost 6 bases and the J segment 5 bases; nucleotides outside the gene matches: 10. The CDR3 has 16 residues. Germline CDR1 is MNHNY and CDR2 is SVGAGI (reference sequence). CDR3 bases: TGTGCCAGCAGACCGTCCGCCGGGACAGATAATTCACCCCTCCACTTT. Translating it yields CASRPSAGTDNSPLHF.

The chain employs TRBV4-1 and TRBJ2-2, with 9 bases aligning to TRBD1. This CDR3 is built from 20 residues. Trimming took 4 bases from V and 7 from J; bases not matched to a gene: 22. Germline values: CDR1 MGHRA, CDR2 YSYEKL. CDR3 DNA: TGCGCCAGCAGCCCAGTCACGCCCGGGGGGACAGGGAGTGGTGGCGGGGAGCTGTTTTTT. As protein: CASSPVTPGGTGSGGGELFF.

The chain links TRBV24-1 to TRBJ1-5; a possible D gene is TRBD1 (6 bases). V was cut by 3 bases and J by 5 bases, with 13 bases left in between. CDR1 and CDR2 from the germline V gene are KGHDR and SFDVKD. This CDR3 spans 15 amino acids. The CDR3 protein is CATSDPGTPHQPQHF. The CDR3 nucleotides read TGTGCCACCAGTGATCCAGGGACACCCCATCAGCCCCAGCATTTT.

The rearrangement joins TRBV11-3 to TRBJ2-4, with 7 bases fitting TRBD2. With 8 bases clipped from V and 9 bases from J, the junction kept 4 bases outside the gene matches. Germline V CDR1 and CDR2: SGHNT, YENEEA. There are 11 residues in the CDR3. The CDR3 sequence: CASAGVGIQYF. CDR3 in DNA: TGTGCCAGCGCGGGGGTAGGCATTCAGTACTTC.

This clone occurred once. V and J are TRBV6-6 and TRBJ2-7; D unclear. The CDR3 runs 14 residues. V shed 6 bases and J shed 0 bases, with 12 bases lying between them. Germline V lookup: CDR1 MNHNY, CDR2 SVGAGI (reference sequence). The CDR3: CASSPNSLSYEQYF. The CDR3 nucleotides are TGTGCCAGCAGCCCAAACAGCCTCTCCTACGAGCAGTACTTC.

This chain links TRBV19 with TRBJ1-2; D is unclear. Trimming shortened V by 6 bases and J by 1 base, and 6 bases separated the two germline ends. CDR3 length: 12 residues. Per germline, CDR1 LNHDA and CDR2 SQIVND (reference sequence). The CDR3 loop reads CASSPINYGYTF. The CDR3 bases are TGTGCCAGTAGCCCTATTAACTATGGCTACACCTTC.